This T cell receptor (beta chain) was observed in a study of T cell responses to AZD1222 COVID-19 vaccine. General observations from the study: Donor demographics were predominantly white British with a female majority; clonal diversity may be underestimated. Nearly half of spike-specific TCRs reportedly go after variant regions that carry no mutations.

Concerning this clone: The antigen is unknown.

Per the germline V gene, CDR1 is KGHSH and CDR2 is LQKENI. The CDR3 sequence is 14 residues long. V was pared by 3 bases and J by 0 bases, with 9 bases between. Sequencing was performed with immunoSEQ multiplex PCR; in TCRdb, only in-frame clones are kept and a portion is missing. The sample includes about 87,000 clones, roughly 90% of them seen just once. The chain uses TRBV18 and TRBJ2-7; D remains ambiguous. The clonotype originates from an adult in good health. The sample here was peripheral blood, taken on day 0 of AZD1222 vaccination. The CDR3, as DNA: TGTGCCAGCTCACCCGGACCTGACTCCTACGAGCAGTACTTC. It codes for CASSPGPDSYEQYF.